The entry that follows covers one TCR beta chain sequence. Which antigen it targets is not known. A junction boundary mismatches the germline segment, possibly from a read error. The CDR3 goes from the cysteine to the phenylalanine over 13 residues. Only the CDR3 DNA stays, 39 bases, in frame from base 1. CDR1 and CDR2 are drawn from the germline V gene: MDHEN, SYDVKM. This record belongs to a study of blood T cell repertoires in COVID-19 (dated by TCRdb to 2019 to 2021). Regarding the study in general: Collaborator samples came from the United States, Italy and Spain and covered acute and convalescent phases of COVID-19. The material from the prospective study consisted of cDNA or gDNA derived from T cells, B-cell-depleted T cells, or PBMCs. Deeply sampled blood TCRbeta repertoires from subjects exposed to, actively infected with, or recovered from COVID-19 were included in the dataset. The repertoires were released in a freely available public database intended as a resource for research on the immune response to SARS-CoV-2. The samples were drawn from the first 160 participants of the ongoing ImmuneRACE study and from 1,254 subjects provided by 6 global collaborators. Sample metadata almost always included a de-identified subject ID, COVID-19 status, age in years and sex. Where HLA class I and class II types were available, the types were taken from metadata supplied by the sample provider, not from assay-based typing.

Paper-wide results and their limitations: Clinical and demographic metadata were provided uncurated, with the amount varying by source and participant.

The collaborating institutions used their own protocols to collect whole blood in K2EDTA tubes. For TCRbeta analysis, collaborators shipped samples as frozen whole blood, isolated PBMCs, or DNA extracted from either of those sample types. TCRbeta CDR3 regions were amplified from genomic DNA by means of the immunoSEQ Assay, a bias-controlled multiplex PCR. Under the source paper's analysis protocol: The number of nucleated cells in each sample was estimated by amplification of reference gene primers within the assay. To quantify the absolute abundance of each unique TCRbeta CDR3 rearrangement, sequence reads were collapsed and filtered. For each sample, productive Simpson clonality was calculated as the square root of Simpson's diversity index across productive rearrangements. Entries here come from immuneACCESS through TCRdb and include only in-frame sequences with V and J called. Some clones fail to appear in such tables; in the studies checked, an unresolved V gene covers under half of the shortfall, and the cause of the remainder is unknown. V and J calls and clone size come straight from that table; D and trimming were deduced from the DNA. The sample yields about 95,000 clones; approximately 84% were counted once. The ten largest account for about 24% of the sample.

Source material: peripheral blood. The chain employs TRBV28 and TRBJ1-2, and 7 junctional nucleotides match TRBD1. This sequence originates from a human donor in a cohort sampled during active COVID-19. For the CDR3, the sequence is CASTSPGTAVELF. In nucleotide form, the sequence is TGTGCCAGCACCTCGCCCGGGACAGCCGTTGAACTCTTC.